These 6 T cell receptor beta chains were sequenced from one sample in a study of CD8 T cells in ankylosing spondylitis (dated by TCRdb to 2015 to 2018). The library was produced with 5' RACE. TCRdb lists the instrument as Illumina HiSeq 2500. TCRdb passed the public sequencing reads through fastp at Q25 and MiXCR, retaining productive beta sequences. Identical CDR3 protein sequences are pooled into one entry, listed with their most common genes and DNA. In all, the sample holds hundreds of thousands of distinct CDR3 sequences, and roughly 20% of those were seen once. Together, the top ten hold roughly 8% of the sample. The sample taken for sequencing was blood, either unsorted or a sorted T cell fraction (not recorded which). All receptors derive from a male donor with ankylosing spondylitis or in good health (not recorded which).

There are a few counts of this clonotype. V and J are TRBV27 and TRBJ2-3, with TRBD2 matching over 8 bases. CDR3 length: 15 residues. The germline CDR1 and CDR2 sequences are MNHEY and SMNVEV (reference sequence). V lost 5 bases, J lost 0 bases, and 4 bases stayed unmatched. In nucleotides, the CDR3 is TGTGCCAGCAGTCCAGTAGCGGGAAGCACAGATACGCAGTATTTT. Protein product: CASSPVAGSTDTQYF.

This clonotype was detected a few times. The CDR3 loop reads CASSRTVYTEAFF. CDR3 coding DNA: TGTGCCAGCAGTAGGACAGTCTACACTGAAGCTTTCTTT. The chain uses TRBV5-6 and TRBJ1-1, with D tentatively TRBD1 (6 bases). This CDR3 comprises 13 residues. Per germline, CDR1 SGHDT and CDR2 YYEEEE. With 5 bases removed from V and 3 bases from J, the gap between germline ends came to 11 bases.

This clonotype has more than one count but fewer than ten. The rearrangement uses TRBV5-1 and TRBJ2-1, with 7 bases aligning to TRBD2. Germline loops: CDR1 SGHRS, CDR2 YFSETQ. V was clipped by 0 bases and J by 3 bases; unmatched bases: 6. The CDR3 has 16 amino acids. The CDR3 bases are TGCGCCAGCAGCTTGGGGGGGGGGATCAGCTACAATGAGCAGTTCTTC. This encodes CASSLGGGISYNEQFF.

The chain uses TRBV19 and TRBJ1-6, with D perhaps matching TRBD1 (5 bases). Trimming cost V 5 bases and J 4 bases, with 21 bases left between them. The CDR3 has 18 residues. CDR1 is LNHDA, CDR2 SQIVND, per germline (reference sequence). Here the CDR3 DNA reads TGTGCCAGTAGTTTCCTGCCAACGGGGACGGCGTATAATTCACCCCTCCACTTT. Protein product: CASSFLPTGTAYNSPLHF.

A word on this clonotype: A much larger clone differs by one base, so this may be a read error. CDR3 residues: CTSSLLTQETQYF. The DNA for the CDR3 is TGTACCAGCAGTTTACTTACCCAAGAGACCCAGTACTTC. This chain joins TRBV12-3 or TRBV12-4 and TRBJ2-5; unclear D gene. The CDR3 totals 13 residues.

CDR3 loop: CASSLISLRTGNTIYF. DNA for the CDR3: TGTGCCAGCAGCTTAATCTCCCTAAGAACTGGAAACACCATATATTTT. V is TRBV11-2 and J is TRBJ1-3, with D hard to call. CDR1 is SGHAT, CDR2 FQNNGV, per germline. The ends were cut back, 2 bases at V and 2 bases at J, with 13 bases in the middle. CDR3 length: 16 amino acids.